A single sample is the source of the 17 T cell receptor beta chains below, sequenced in a study of T cell repertoires in cytomegalovirus infection. Each CDR3 protein gets one entry after TCRdb re-called the reads with MiXCR. The sample lists 170,000 or so distinct CDR3 sequences, 15% to 20% occurring once. The specimen was CD8+ T cells from PBMCs. All receptors derive from a human donor in good health (CMV status not recorded). Some clones in this sample may be carry-over from other donors' samples.

This clonotype was found a few times. The genes are TRBV12-3 or TRBV12-4 and TRBJ2-3, with no clear D. CDR3 length: 13 residues. V lost 3 bases to trimming and J lost 2 bases, with 6 bases between them. CDR3 sequence: CASSFVTTDTQYF. The DNA of the CDR3 is TGTGCCAGCAGTTTCGTCACCACAGATACGCAGTATTTT.

This chain uses TRBV6-6 with TRBJ2-3, with 9 nucleotides matching TRBD2. Trimming removed 2 bases from V and 2 bases from J; junction bases left unmatched: 5. CDR1 and CDR2 from the germline V gene are MNHNY and SVGAGI (reference sequence). The CDR3 runs 16 residues. CDR3 sequence (DNA): TGTGCCAGCAGTTACACGGGACTAGCACCCACAGATACGCAGTATTTT. Residues: CASSYTGLAPTDTQYF.

V is TRBV9 and J is TRBJ2-7, with TRBD1 matching 10 bases. Germline V gives CDR1 SGDLS, CDR2 YYNGEE. With 3 bases clipped from V and 3 bases from J, the junction kept 6 bases outside the gene matches. This CDR3 has 15 amino acids. This CDR3 is CASSARDRGFYEQYF. As DNA, the CDR3 is TGTGCCAGCAGCGCCCGGGACAGGGGATTCTACGAGCAGTACTTC.

The chain uses TRBV7-8 and TRBJ2-1, with 8 nucleotides matching TRBD2. The CDR3 has 15 residues. Trimming took 1 base from V and 9 from J; bases not matched to a gene: 8. Germline V lookup: CDR1 SGHVS, CDR2 FQNEAQ. The CDR3 is CASSLELAANIEQFF. The DNA for the CDR3 is TGTGCCAGCAGCTTAGAACTAGCGGCCAACATTGAGCAGTTCTTC.

This clonotype was seen only a few times. The chain has TRBV7-2 and TRBJ1-2; D gene uncertain. This CDR3 is built from 11 residues. Germline loops: CDR1 SGHTA, CDR2 FQGNSA. The ends were cut back, 7 bases at V and 0 bases at J, with 3 bases in the middle. CDR3 region: CASNPNYGYTF. In nucleotides, the CDR3 is TGTGCCAGCAACCCTAACTATGGCTACACCTTC.

This clonotype was detected a few times. The V call is TRBV15, the J call TRBJ2-1; the D gene is possibly TRBD1 (6 bases). The germline V gene encodes CDR1 LNHNV and CDR2 YYDKDF (reference sequence). This CDR3 has 14 amino acids. The V gene lost 1 base and the J gene lost 4 bases, with 8 bases spanning the gap. The CDR3 nucleotides read TGTGCCACCAGCAGAGTCGGGACATACAATGAGCAGTTCTTC. Encoded protein: CATSRVGTYNEQFF.

This chain uses TRBV28 with TRBJ2-7; the match to TRBD1 covers 9 bases. The CDR3 totals 17 residues. Unmatched junction bases numbered 12, after V lost 5 bases and J lost 1 base. Per the germline V gene, CDR1 is MDHEN and CDR2 is SYDVKM. Written as DNA, the CDR3 is TGTGCCAGCAGTGGTCTCACCGGGACAGGGTTTTCCTACGAGCAGTACTTC. The encoded protein is CASSGLTGTGFSYEQYF.

The chain combines TRBV7-2 with TRBJ2-1; tentatively, D is TRBD1 (6 bases). This CDR3 is built from 15 residues. Looked up from germline, CDR1 is SGHTA and CDR2 is FQGNSA. Trimming removed 5 bases from V and 8 bases from J, with 19 bases in between. The CDR3 sequence: CASSQHVQGIDEQFF. The CDR3 DNA reads TGTGCCAGCAGCCAACACGTACAGGGTATCGATGAGCAGTTCTTC.

This clonotype was observed a handful of times. The chain carries TRBV6-5 and TRBJ2-3; D unresolved. Trimming cost V 0 bases and J 5 bases, with 6 bases left between them. Germline-derived CDR1 and CDR2 are MNHEY and SVGAGI. The CDR3 is 13 amino acids. CDR3 sequence (DNA): TGTGCCAGCAGTTACTCCAACTTAGATACGCAGTATTTT. Protein sequence: CASSYSNLDTQYF.

The sample holds a few counts of this clonotype. This rearrangement joins TRBV15 to TRBJ1-1; no definite D call. Germline V gene lookup returns CDR1 LNHNV and CDR2 YYDKDF (reference sequence). Deletions cut 1 base from V and 1 base from J, with 7 bases between. The CDR3 loop spans 14 amino acids. The CDR3 is CATSRVGTNTEAFF. The CDR3 region has the DNA TGTGCCACCAGCAGAGTAGGTACGAACACTGAAGCTTTCTTT.

This clonotype appeared a few times. The chain is built from TRBV4-3 and TRBJ2-2; the D gene is possibly TRBD1 (6 bases). The V and J ends lost 5 bases and 0 bases respectively, with 10 bases between them. Germline CDR1 is LGHNA and CDR2 is YSLEER. CDR3 length equals 15 residues. The CDR3 nucleotides are TGCGCCAGCAGCGAAGGGACAACGAACACCGGGGAGCTGTTTTTT. Translating gives CASSEGTTNTGELFF.

This clonotype was detected a few times. The rearrangement uses TRBV7-2 and TRBJ2-2; D is uncertain. V lost 1 base to trimming and J lost 3 bases, with 9 bases between them. This CDR3 has 15 residues. The germline CDR1 and CDR2 sequences are SGHTA and FQGNSA. The CDR3 DNA reads as TGTGCCAGCAGCTTAGTGGGTTGGCACACCGGGGAGCTGTTTTTT. Protein product: CASSLVGWHTGELFF. The whole variable domain, remainder taken from reference TRBV7-2 and TRBJ2-2, is GAGVSQSPSNKVTEKGKDVELRCDPISGHTALYWYRQSLGQGLEFLIYFQGNSAPDKSGLPSDRFSAERTGGSVSTLTIQRTQQEDSAVYLCASSLVGWHTGELFFGEGSRLTVL.

This clonotype occurred a few times. Here the CDR3 reads CASSLIEETQYF. In DNA, the CDR3 is TGTGCCAGCAGCTTAATAGAGGAGACCCAGTACTTC. The chain uses TRBV7-9 and TRBJ2-5; no definite D call. The V gene's germline CDR1 is SEHNR and CDR2 FQNEAQ (reference sequence). V was pared by 2 bases and J by 5 bases, with 6 bases between. The CDR3 spans 12 residues. Supplemented by reference TRBV7-9 and TRBJ2-5, the full variable domain reads DTGVSQNPRHKITKRGQNVTFRCDPISEHNRLYWYRQTLGQGPEFLTYFQNEAQLEKSRLLSDRFSAERPKGSFSTLEIQRTEQGDSAMYLCASSLIEETQYFGPGTRLLVL.

This clonotype was seen at least ten times. The chain combines TRBV7-2 with TRBJ2-6; D call uncertain. CDR1 is SGHTA and CDR2 is FQGNSA in the germline V gene. Trimming removed 5 bases from V and 2 bases from J, with 13 bases in between. This CDR3 comprises 16 residues. CDR3 sequence: CASSLTQAAGANVLTF. The CDR3 DNA sequence: TGTGCCAGCAGCCTTACCCAGGCAGCTGGGGCCAACGTCCTGACTTTC.

This chain connects TRBV28 to TRBJ1-5; 7 bases fit TRBD1. CDR3 length equals 18 residues. Germline V gives CDR1 MDHEN, CDR2 SYDVKM. V lost 1 base, J lost 0 bases, and 9 bases stayed unmatched. The CDR3 DNA reads as TGTGCCAGCAGTTTATCCCTCGGACAGGAGTATAGCAATCAGCCCCAGCATTTT. Amino acids: CASSLSLGQEYSNQPQHF.

The gene calls are TRBV28 and TRBJ2-1, with D possibly being TRBD1 (7 bases). Germline values: CDR1 MDHEN, CDR2 SYDVKM. The germline V and J ends were trimmed by 3 bases and 7 bases, with 16 bases remaining between them. CDR3 length: 15 residues. This chain's CDR3 is CASSFRPGGKNEQFF. Here the CDR3 DNA reads TGTGCCAGCAGTTTCCGGCCAGGGGGGAAGAATGAGCAGTTCTTC.

The CDR3 DNA is TGTGCCAGCAGCGCCGGAAGGGCGATCACTGAAGCTTTCTTT. This translates into CASSAGRAITEAFF. The chain employs TRBV7-9 and TRBJ1-1, with D unclear. This CDR3 is 14 amino acids long. The V gene lost 5 bases and the J gene lost 4 bases, with 14 bases spanning the gap. From germline, CDR1 is SEHNR and CDR2 FQNEAQ (reference sequence).